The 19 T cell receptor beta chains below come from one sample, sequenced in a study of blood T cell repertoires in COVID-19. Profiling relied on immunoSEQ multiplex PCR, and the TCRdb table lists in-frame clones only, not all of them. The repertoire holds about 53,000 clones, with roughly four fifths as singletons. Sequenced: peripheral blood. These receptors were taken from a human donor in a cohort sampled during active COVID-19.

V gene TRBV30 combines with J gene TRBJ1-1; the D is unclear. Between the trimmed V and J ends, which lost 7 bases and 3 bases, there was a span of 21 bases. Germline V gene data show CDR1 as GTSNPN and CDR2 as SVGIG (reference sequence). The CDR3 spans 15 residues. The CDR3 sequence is CASKTGLPLDTEAFF. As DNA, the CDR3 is TGTGCCTCAAAGACCGGACTGCCGTTGGACACTGAAGCTTTCTTT.

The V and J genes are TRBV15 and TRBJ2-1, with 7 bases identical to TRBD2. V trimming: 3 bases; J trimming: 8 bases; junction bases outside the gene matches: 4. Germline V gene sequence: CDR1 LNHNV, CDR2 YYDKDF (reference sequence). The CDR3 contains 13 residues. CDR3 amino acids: CATSSPGGHEQFF. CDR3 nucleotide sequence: TGTGCCACCAGCAGCCCGGGGGGACATGAGCAGTTCTTC.

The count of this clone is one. CDR3 DNA: TGTGCCAGCACCCGCGGGGGGGCGAACACCGGGGAGCTGTTTTTT. Protein sequence: CASTRGGANTGELFF. The rearrangement joins TRBV5-8 to TRBJ2-2, with 9 bases aligning to TRBD2. Trimming at V came to 6 bases and at J to 0 bases, leaving 3 bases not matched to a gene. Germline loops: CDR1 SGHTS, CDR2 YDEGEE. The CDR3 consists of 15 residues.

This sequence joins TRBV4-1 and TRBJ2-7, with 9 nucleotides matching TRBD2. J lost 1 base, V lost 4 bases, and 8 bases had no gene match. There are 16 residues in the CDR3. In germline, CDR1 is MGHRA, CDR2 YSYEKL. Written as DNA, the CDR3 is TGCGCCAGCAGCCGTCTCTTAGCGGGGGCTTCCTACGAGCAGTACTTC. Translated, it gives CASSRLLAGASYEQYF.

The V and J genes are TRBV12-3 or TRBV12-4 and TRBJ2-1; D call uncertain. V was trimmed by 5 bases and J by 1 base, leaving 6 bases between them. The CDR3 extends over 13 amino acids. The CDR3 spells CASSPISYNEQFF. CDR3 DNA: TGTGCCAGCAGTCCTATATCCTACAATGAGCAGTTCTTC.

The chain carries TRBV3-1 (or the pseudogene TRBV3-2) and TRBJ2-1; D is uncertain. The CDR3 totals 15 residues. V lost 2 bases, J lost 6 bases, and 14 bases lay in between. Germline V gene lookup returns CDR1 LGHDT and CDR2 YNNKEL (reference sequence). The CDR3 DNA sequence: TGTGCCAGCAGCCAAATGGCGGATGCCGGCAATGAGCAGTTCTTC. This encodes CASSQMADAGNEQFF.

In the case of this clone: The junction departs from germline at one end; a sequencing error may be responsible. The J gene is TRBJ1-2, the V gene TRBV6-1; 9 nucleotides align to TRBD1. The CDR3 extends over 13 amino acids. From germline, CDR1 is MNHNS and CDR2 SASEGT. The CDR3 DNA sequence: TGTGCCAGCAGTGAAGCGCGGGACAGGGCCCGAGGCTTC. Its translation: CASSEARDRARGF.

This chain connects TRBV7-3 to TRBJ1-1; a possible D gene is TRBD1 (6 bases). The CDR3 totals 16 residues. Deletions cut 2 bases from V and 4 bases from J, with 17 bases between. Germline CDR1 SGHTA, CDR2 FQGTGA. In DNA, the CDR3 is TGTGCCAGCAGCTTACGACAGGTGGGTAGGAGCACTGAAGCTTTCTTT. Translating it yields CASSLRQVGRSTEAFF.

The DNA of the CDR3 is TGTGCCAGCAGTAGGGACAGCTCCGATAATGAGCAGTTCTTC. Its translation: CASSRDSSDNEQFF. V and J are TRBV6-2 or TRBV6-3 and TRBJ2-1, with 7 bases matching TRBD1. The V segment lost 5 bases and the J segment 7 bases; nucleotides outside the gene matches: 8. Germline V lookup: CDR1 MNHEY, CDR2 SVGEGT. This CDR3 comprises 14 residues.

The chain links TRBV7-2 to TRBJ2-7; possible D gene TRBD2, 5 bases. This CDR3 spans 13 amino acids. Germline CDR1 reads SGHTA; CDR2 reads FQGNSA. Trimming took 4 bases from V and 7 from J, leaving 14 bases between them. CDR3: CASSSLGRREQYF. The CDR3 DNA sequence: TGTGCCAGCAGCTCTCTAGGTAGGAGGGAGCAGTACTTC.

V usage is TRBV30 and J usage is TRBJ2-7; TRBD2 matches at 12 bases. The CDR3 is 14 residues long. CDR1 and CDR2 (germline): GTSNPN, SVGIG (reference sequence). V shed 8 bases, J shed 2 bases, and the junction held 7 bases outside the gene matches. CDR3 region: CAAFRTSGTYEQYF. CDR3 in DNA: TGTGCCGCCTTTCGGACTAGCGGGACCTACGAGCAGTACTTC.

This chain's CDR3 is CASSYPGLAGEQFF. The CDR3 DNA reads as TGTGCCAGCAGTTACCCGGGACTAGCCGGAGAGCAGTTCTTC. The chain joins TRBV6-2 or TRBV6-3 to TRBJ2-1; 9 nucleotides line up with TRBD2. Germline values: CDR1 MNHEY, CDR2 SVGEGT. The CDR3 has 14 residues. Trimming removed 2 bases from V and 10 bases from J; junction bases left unmatched: 6.

CDR3 in amino acids: CASSPSWDRNTIYF. CDR3 nucleotides: TGTGCCAGCAGCCCATCATGGGACAGAAACACCATATATTTT. The chain links TRBV28 to TRBJ1-3; a possible D gene is TRBD1 (6 bases). In germline, CDR1 is MDHEN, CDR2 SYDVKM. The V and J ends lost 6 bases and 5 bases respectively, with 14 bases between them. The CDR3 totals 14 residues.

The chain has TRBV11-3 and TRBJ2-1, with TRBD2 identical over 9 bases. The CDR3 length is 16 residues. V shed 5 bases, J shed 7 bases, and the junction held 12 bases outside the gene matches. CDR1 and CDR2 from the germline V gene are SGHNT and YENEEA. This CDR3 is CASSPGASGAINEQFF. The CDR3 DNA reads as TGTGCCAGCAGCCCGGGGGCTAGCGGGGCCATTAATGAGCAGTTCTTC.

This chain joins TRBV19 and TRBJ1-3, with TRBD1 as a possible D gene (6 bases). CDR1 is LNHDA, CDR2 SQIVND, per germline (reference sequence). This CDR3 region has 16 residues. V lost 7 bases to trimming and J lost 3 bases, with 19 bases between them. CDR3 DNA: TGTGCCAGTATTGACCCACGGGGGGCGCGTGGAAACACCATATATTTT. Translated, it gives CASIDPRGARGNTIYF.

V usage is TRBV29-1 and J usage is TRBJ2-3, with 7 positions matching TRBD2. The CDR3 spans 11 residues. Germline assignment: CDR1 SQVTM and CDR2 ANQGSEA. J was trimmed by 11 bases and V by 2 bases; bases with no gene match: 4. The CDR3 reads CSVERTRGQYF. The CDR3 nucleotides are TGCAGCGTTGAACGGACTAGAGGGCAGTATTTT.

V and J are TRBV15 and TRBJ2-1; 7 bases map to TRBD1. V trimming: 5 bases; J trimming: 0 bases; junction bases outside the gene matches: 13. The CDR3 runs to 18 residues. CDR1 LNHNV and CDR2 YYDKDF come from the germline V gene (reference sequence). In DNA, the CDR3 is TGTGCCACCAGCGGTCGTGGGAAGGGGGCTAGCTCCTACAATGAGCAGTTCTTC. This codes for CATSGRGKGASSYNEQFF. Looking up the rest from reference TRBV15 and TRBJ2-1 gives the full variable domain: DAMVIQNPRYQVTQFGKPVTLSCSQTLNHNVMYWYQQKSSQAPKLLFHYYDKDFNNEADTPDNFQSRRPNTSFCFLDIRSPGLGDTAMYLCATSGRGKGASSYNEQFFGPGTRLTVL.

This CDR3 reads CASSLTGRVDYGYTF. The DNA of the CDR3 is TGTGCCAGCAGCTTGACAGGGAGGGTTGACTATGGCTACACCTTC. J is TRBJ1-2 and V is TRBV5-5, with a weak D call TRBD1 (6 bases). This CDR3 is 15 amino acids long. CDR1 and CDR2 from the germline V gene are SGHKS and YYEKEE (reference sequence). Trimming took 1 base from V and 3 from J, leaving 13 bases between them.

The CDR3 DNA reads as TGCAGTGCTGGTGACTTACAGCGGGCTTTAGGTGAGCAGTTCTTC. This gives the protein CSAGDLQRALGEQFF. The chain employs TRBV20-1 and TRBJ2-1; D is perhaps TRBD2 (6 bases). CDR1 and CDR2 from the germline V gene are DFQATT and SNEGSKA (reference sequence). The germline V and J ends were trimmed by 5 bases and 9 bases, with 23 bases remaining between them. This CDR3 is built from 15 residues.